The subject of this entry is one T cell receptor beta chain. This sample stems from a study of shared clonotypes between healthy human individuals. Generated by immunoSEQ multiplex PCR, the TCRdb table keeps only in-frame clones and is missing some. The sample holds a few million clones, just under 95% seen once. The source of this sequence is a man aged 18 to 35 in good health. Some clones in this sample may be carry-over from other donors' samples. Specimen: naive CD4+ T cells from PBMCs. Subset: CD45RA+ positively selected.

The CDR3, as DNA: TGTGCCAGCAGCGAAGACAGGAGGGAGACCCAGTACTTC. Its translation is CASSEDRRETQYF. The rearrangement joins TRBV7-2 to TRBJ2-5, with a possible D match to TRBD1 (6 bases). Deletions cut 5 bases from V and 5 bases from J, with 12 bases between. This CDR3 is built from 13 residues. Germline V lookup: CDR1 SGHTA, CDR2 FQGNSA.